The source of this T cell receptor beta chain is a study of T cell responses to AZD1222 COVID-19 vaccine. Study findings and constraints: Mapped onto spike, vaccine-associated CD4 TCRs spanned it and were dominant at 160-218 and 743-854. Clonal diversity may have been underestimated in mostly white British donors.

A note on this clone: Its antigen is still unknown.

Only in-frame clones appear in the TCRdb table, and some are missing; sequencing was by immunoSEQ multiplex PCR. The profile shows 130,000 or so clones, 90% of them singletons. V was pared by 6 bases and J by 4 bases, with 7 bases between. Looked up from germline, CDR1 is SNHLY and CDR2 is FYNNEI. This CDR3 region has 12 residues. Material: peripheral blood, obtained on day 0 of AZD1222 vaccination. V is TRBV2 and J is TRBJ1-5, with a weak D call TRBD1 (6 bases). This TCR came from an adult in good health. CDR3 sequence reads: CASSGQNQPQHF. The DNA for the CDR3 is TGTGCCAGCAGCGGACAGAATCAGCCCCAGCATTTT.